The 15 T cell receptor beta chains below all came from one sample that was sequenced in a study of shared clonotypes between healthy human individuals. This table comes from immunoSEQ multiplex PCR, and its TCRdb copy is limited to in-frame clones, with some not included. The repertoire holds around 2.5 million clones, approximately 93% seen once, with about 0.34% in the top ten. Sequenced input: naive CD4+ T cells from PBMCs. Sample subset: CD45RA+ positively selected. The source of these receptors is a man aged 18 to 29 in good health. Some clones in this sample may be carry-over from other donors' samples.

For this clone: This same CDR3 is encoded by further DNA sequences in the sample. The rearrangement joins TRBV7-2 to TRBJ2-7; TRBD1 matches 9 bases. V shed 4 bases, J shed 4 bases, and the junction held 5 bases outside the gene matches. CDR1 is SGHTA, CDR2 FQGNSA, per germline. The CDR3 covers 14 residues. As DNA, the CDR3 is TGTGCCAGCAGCTCCGGGACAGGGTCGTACGAGCAGTACTTC. Encoded protein: CASSSGTGSYEQYF. Filled out from reference TRBV7-2 and TRBJ2-7, the complete variable domain reads GAGVSQSPSNKVTEKGKDVELRCDPISGHTALYWYRQSLGQGLEFLIYFQGNSAPDKSGLPSDRFSAERTGGSVSTLTIQRTQQEDSAVYLCASSSGTGSYEQYFGPGTRLTVT.

The rearrangement links TRBV5-4 to TRBJ2-3, with D perhaps given as TRBD1 or TRBD2 (5 bases each). This CDR3 spans 15 amino acids. Trimming stripped 5 bases from V and 2 bases from J, with 15 bases between. Germline loops: CDR1 SGHNT, CDR2 YYREEE (reference sequence). CDR3 in DNA: TGTGCCAGCAGAACCCCCGGGGCTCCCACAGATACGCAGTATTTT. Encoded protein: CASRTPGAPTDTQYF.

V gene TRBV30 combines with J gene TRBJ1-6; no definite D call. Trimming stripped 5 bases from V and 0 bases from J, with 14 bases between. The CDR3 sequence is 16 residues long. Germline V gene data show CDR1 as GTSNPN and CDR2 as SVGIG (reference sequence). CDR3 region: CAWSGSKVSYNSPLHF. CDR3 DNA sequence: TGTGCCTGGTCCGGGTCGAAGGTCTCCTATAATTCACCCCTCCACTTT. The complete variable domain, with remaining parts taken from reference TRBV30 and TRBJ1-6, reads SQTIHQWPATLVQPVGSPLSLECTVEGTSNPNLYWYRQAAGRGLQLLFYSVGIGQISSEVPQNLSASRPQDRQFILSSKKLLLSDSGFYLCAWSGSKVSYNSPLHFGNGTRLTVT.

The chain couples TRBV5-1 to TRBJ1-2; D possibly corresponds to TRBD1 (6 bases). The CDR3 spans 13 residues. The V end lost 3 bases, the J end lost 4 bases, and 10 bases lay between the germline ends. In germline, CDR1 is SGHRS, CDR2 YFSETQ. For the CDR3, the DNA is TGCGCCAGCAGCTCCCAGGGGAGCTATGGCTACACCTTC. Translation: CASSSQGSYGYTF.

The genes are TRBV9 and TRBJ2-2, with TRBD2 matching 7 bases. CDR1 is SGDLS and CDR2 is YYNGEE in the germline V gene. Unmatched junction bases numbered 9, after V lost 0 bases and J lost 1 base. The CDR3 contains 18 residues. This CDR3 is CASSVEALGGRNTGELFF. CDR3 coding DNA: TGTGCCAGCAGCGTAGAGGCCTTGGGCGGGAGGAACACCGGGGAGCTGTTTTTT.

The sample holds one count of this clone. The chain links TRBV6-1 to TRBJ2-7; 10 positions match TRBD1. The CDR3 has 17 amino acids. Germline lookup yields CDR1 MNHNS and CDR2 SASEGT. J gave up 5 bases and V 3 bases, and 13 bases lay outside the gene matches. In DNA form, the CDR3 reads TGTGCCAGCAGTGAGTTCACCCTCCGGGACAGGGGCCACGAGCAGTACTTC. Its protein product is CASSEFTLRDRGHEQYF.

The chain uses TRBV21-1 and TRBJ1-1. TRBV21-1 is designated a pseudogene. CDR3 size: 14 residues. CDR3 protein: CASSYTWGGTEAFF. CDR3 nucleotide sequence: TGTGCCAGCAGCTACACTTGGGGAGGCACTGAAGCTTTCTTT.

This rearrangement joins TRBV5-1 to TRBJ2-5; D is tentatively TRBD1 or TRBD2 (5 bases each). This CDR3 is 12 amino acids long. V was clipped by 4 bases and J by 7 bases, with 11 bases between them. Germline V lookup: CDR1 SGHRS, CDR2 YFSETQ. The CDR3 DNA is TGCGCCAGCAGCCAGGGTGCGGGGACCCAGTACTTC. This translates into CASSQGAGTQYF.

Points on this clone: Additional DNA sequences in this sample encode the identical CDR3. The chain has TRBV6-5 and TRBJ2-5; D is possibly TRBD1 (5 bases). This CDR3 spans 14 amino acids. V was clipped by 2 bases and J by 2 bases, with 9 bases between them. CDR1 is MNHEY, CDR2 SVGAGI, per germline. Here the CDR3 reads CASSYRGGQETQYF. The CDR3, as DNA: TGTGCCAGCAGTTACAGGGGCGGACAAGAGACCCAGTACTTC.

This clone was observed once. The rearrangement joins TRBV11-3 to TRBJ1-1; D not certain. V was cut by 3 bases and J by 0 bases, with 8 bases left in between. CDR3 length: 14 amino acids. CDR1 and CDR2 from the germline V gene are SGHNT and YENEEA. CDR3: CASSLAGMNTEAFF. The CDR3 DNA is TGTGCCAGCAGCTTGGCAGGTATGAACACTGAAGCTTTCTTT.

CDR3 nucleotide sequence: TGCGCCAGCAGCCAAGAATGGAACACTGAAGCTTTCTTT. Encoded protein: CASSQEWNTEAFF. The rearrangement joins TRBV4-3 to TRBJ1-1; D gene ambiguous. The length of the CDR3 is 13 residues. Trimming left V 0 bases short and J 1 base short, with 3 bases between. Per the germline V gene, CDR1 is LGHNA and CDR2 is YSLEER.

V and J are TRBV7-9 and TRBJ2-3; D possibly corresponds to TRBD1 (6 bases). CDR1 is SEHNR and CDR2 is FQNEAQ in the germline V gene (reference sequence). The CDR3 has 16 residues. The ends were cut back, 5 bases at V and 0 bases at J, with 15 bases in the middle. The CDR3 DNA sequence: TGTGCCAGCAGCCCCAAGACGGGACACAGCACAGATACGCAGTATTTT. Protein: CASSPKTGHSTDTQYF.

The chain is built from TRBV7-3 and TRBJ2-1; TRBD2 aligns across 7 bases. V lost 4 bases to trimming and J lost 7 bases; unmatched junction nucleotides: 7. This CDR3 has 14 amino acids. CDR1 and CDR2 (germline): SGHTA, FQGTGA. CDR3 in DNA: TGTGCCAGCAGCTGGGCGGGAGACCGGAATGAGCAGTTCTTC. Translation: CASSWAGDRNEQFF.

The gene calls are TRBV9 and TRBJ1-2, with 10 bases lining up with TRBD1. CDR1 is SGDLS, CDR2 YYNGEE, per germline. The CDR3 extends over 16 amino acids. V was pared by 2 bases and J by 4 bases, with 8 bases of the junction left unmatched. CDR3 nucleotide sequence: TGTGCCAGCAGCGTCCAGACAGGGGGCGCCGTCTATGGCTACACCTTC. Translating gives CASSVQTGGAVYGYTF. Supplemented by reference TRBV9 and TRBJ1-2, the full variable domain reads DSGVTQTPKHLITATGQRVTLRCSPRSGDLSVYWYQQSLDQGLQFLIQYYNGEERAKGNILERFSAQQFPDLHSELNLSSLELGDSALYFCASSVQTGGAVYGYTFGSGTRLTVV.

Worth noting for this clone: The same CDR3 arises from other DNA sequences in this sample as well. CDR3 residues: CASSPPPANTGELFF. For the CDR3, the DNA is TGTGCCAGCAGCCCTCCGCCAGCGAACACCGGGGAGCTGTTTTTT. V is TRBV28 and J is TRBJ2-2, with D uncertain. CDR1 MDHEN and CDR2 SYDVKM come from the germline V gene. With 6 bases removed from V and 0 bases from J, the gap between germline ends came to 11 bases. CDR3 size: 15 residues.